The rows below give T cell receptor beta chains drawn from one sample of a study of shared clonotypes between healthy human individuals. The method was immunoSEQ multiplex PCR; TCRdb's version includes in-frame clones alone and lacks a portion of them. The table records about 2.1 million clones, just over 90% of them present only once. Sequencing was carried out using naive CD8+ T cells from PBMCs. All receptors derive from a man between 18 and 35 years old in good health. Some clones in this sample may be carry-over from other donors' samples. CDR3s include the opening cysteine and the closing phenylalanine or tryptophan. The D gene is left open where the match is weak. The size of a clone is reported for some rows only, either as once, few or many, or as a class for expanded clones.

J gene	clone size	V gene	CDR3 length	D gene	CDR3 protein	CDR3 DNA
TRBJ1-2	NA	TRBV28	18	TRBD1	CASRSGGRGQTFNYGYTF	TGTGCCAGCAGATCCGGAGGGAGGGGGCAGACTTTTAACTATGGCTACACCTTC
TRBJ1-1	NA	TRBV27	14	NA	CASSSGVLNTEAFF	TGTGCCAGCAGTTCAGGGGTATTGAACACTGAAGCTTTCTTT
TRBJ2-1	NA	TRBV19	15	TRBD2	CASSILAGGGNEQFF	TGTGCCAGTAGTATACTGGCGGGAGGTGGCAATGAGCAGTTCTTC
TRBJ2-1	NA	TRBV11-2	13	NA	CASSSLWNNEQFF	TGTGCCAGCAGCTCCCTCTGGAACAATGAGCAGTTCTTC
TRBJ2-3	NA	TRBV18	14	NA	CASSPGGRADTQYF	TGTGCCAGCTCACCAGGGGGCAGGGCAGATACGCAGTATTTT
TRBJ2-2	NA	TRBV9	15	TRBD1	CASSVGTGSTGELFF	TGTGCCAGCAGCGTAGGGACAGGGAGCACCGGGGAGCTGTTTTTT
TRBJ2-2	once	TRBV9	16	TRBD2	CASSVSSSGRVGELFF	TGTGCCAGCAGCGTATCAAGTAGCGGGAGGGTCGGGGAGCTGTTTTTT
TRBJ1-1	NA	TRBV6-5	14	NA	CASSYSEGDTEAFF	TGTGCCAGCAGTTACTCCGAGGGGGATACTGAAGCTTTCTTT
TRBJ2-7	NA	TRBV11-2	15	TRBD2	CASSPKPSGTYEQYF	TGTGCCAGCAGCCCAAAACCCAGCGGGACCTACGAGCAGTACTTC
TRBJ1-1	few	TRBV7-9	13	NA	CASRPEAQSQAFF	TGTGCCAGCAGACCCGAAGCACAGTCTCAAGCTTTCTTT
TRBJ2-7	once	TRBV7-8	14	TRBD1	CASSSGTGAYEQYF	TGTGCCAGCAGCTCAGGGACAGGTGCTTACGAGCAGTACTTC
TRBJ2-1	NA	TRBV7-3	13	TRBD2	CASSLTGGRAQFF	TGTGCCAGCAGCTTAACGGGCGGGAGGGCGCAGTTCTTC
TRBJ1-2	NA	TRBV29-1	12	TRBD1	CSGTGDNYGYTF	TGCAGCGGGACAGGGGACAACTATGGCTACACCTTC
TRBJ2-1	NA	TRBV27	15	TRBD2	CASNQLGLGLHEQFF	TGTGCCAGCAATCAACTCGGACTAGGGCTACATGAGCAGTTCTTC
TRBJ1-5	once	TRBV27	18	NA	CASSLSAGRGRSNQPQHF	TGTGCCAGCAGTTTATCGGCTGGTCGGGGTCGTAGCAATCAGCCCCAGCATTTT
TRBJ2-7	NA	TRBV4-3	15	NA	CASSPSPDRGYEQYF	TGCGCCAGCAGCCCAAGCCCGGACAGAGGTTACGAGCAGTACTTC
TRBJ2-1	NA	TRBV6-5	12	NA	CASSPGYNEQFF	TGTGCCAGCAGCCCGGGGTACAATGAGCAGTTCTTC
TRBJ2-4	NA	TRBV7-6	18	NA	CASSLRIGQPLAKNIQYF	TGTGCCAGCAGCTTAAGGATCGGACAGCCCCTAGCCAAAAACATTCAGTACTTC
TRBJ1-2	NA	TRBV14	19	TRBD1	CASSQGVRGGRPANYGYTF	TGTGCCAGCAGCCAAGGAGTCAGAGGGGGCCGGCCAGCTAACTATGGCTACACCTTC
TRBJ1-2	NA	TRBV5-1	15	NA	CASSLVGGVRYGYTF	TGCGCCAGCAGCTTGGTGGGGGGAGTACGCTATGGCTACACCTTC
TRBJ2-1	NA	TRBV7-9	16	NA	CASSFGPMSSYNEQFF	TGTGCCAGCAGCTTTGGACCCATGAGCTCCTACAATGAGCAGTTCTTC
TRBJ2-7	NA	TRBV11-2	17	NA	CASSPGALGKSRYEQYF	TGTGCCAGCAGCCCAGGGGCTCTAGGGAAATCTCGATACGAGCAGTACTTC
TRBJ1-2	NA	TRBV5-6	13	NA	CASSFYGVDGYTF	TGTGCCAGCAGCTTCTATGGAGTGGATGGCTACACCTTC
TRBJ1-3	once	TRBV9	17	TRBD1	CASSISGQGASGNTIYF	TGTGCCAGCAGCATCTCGGGACAGGGGGCTTCTGGAAACACCATATATTTT
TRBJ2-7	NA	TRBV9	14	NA	CASSEGVGAYEQYF	TGTGCCAGCAGCGAGGGGGTCGGAGCCTACGAGCAGTACTTC
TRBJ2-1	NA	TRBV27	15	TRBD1	CASSYRDRVYNEQFF	TGTGCCAGCAGCTACCGGGACAGGGTCTACAATGAGCAGTTCTTC
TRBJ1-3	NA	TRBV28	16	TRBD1	CASSPWRTGAGNTIYF	TGTGCCAGCAGTCCTTGGCGGACAGGGGCTGGAAACACCATATATTTT
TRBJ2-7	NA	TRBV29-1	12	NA	CSVDASSYEQYF	TGCAGCGTTGACGCTAGCTCCTACGAGCAGTACTTC
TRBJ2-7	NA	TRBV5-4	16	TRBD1	CASSKTTGTGSHEQYF	TGTGCCAGCAGCAAAACAACCGGGACAGGGTCCCACGAGCAGTACTTC
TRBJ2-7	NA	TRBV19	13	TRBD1	CASMDRGGHEQYF	TGTGCCAGTATGGACAGGGGGGGCCACGAGCAGTACTTC
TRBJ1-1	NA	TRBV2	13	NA	CASSPMIDSGAFF	TGTGCCAGCAGTCCAATGATCGACAGCGGAGCTTTCTTT
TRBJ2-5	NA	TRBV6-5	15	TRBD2	CASTLTSGAQETQYF	TGTGCCAGCACTTTGACTAGCGGGGCCCAAGAGACCCAGTACTTC
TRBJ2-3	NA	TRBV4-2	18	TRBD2	CASSQVVLLAGETDTQYF	TGTGCCAGCAGCCAAGTGGTCTTACTAGCGGGAGAGACAGATACGCAGTATTTT
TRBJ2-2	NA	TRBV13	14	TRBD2	CASSQPSGVGELFF	TGTGCCAGCAGCCAGCCTAGCGGGGTCGGGGAGCTGTTTTTT
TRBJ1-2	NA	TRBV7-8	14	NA	CASTGGSGADGYTF	TGTGCCAGCACCGGGGGTTCAGGGGCAGATGGCTACACCTTC
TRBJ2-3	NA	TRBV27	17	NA	CASSLSQPPPGTDTQYF	TGTGCCAGCAGTTTATCACAACCCCCGCCGGGTACAGATACGCAGTATTTT
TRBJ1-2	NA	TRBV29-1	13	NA	CSVGLSGPGGYTF	TGCAGCGTCGGCCTTTCGGGGCCTGGGGGCTACACCTTC
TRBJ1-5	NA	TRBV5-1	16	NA	CASSLESPGRNQPQHF	TGCGCCAGCAGCTTGGAATCACCGGGTCGCAATCAGCCCCAGCATTTT
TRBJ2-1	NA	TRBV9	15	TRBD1	CASSDRDRGGNEQFF	TGTGCCAGCAGCGACCGGGACAGGGGCGGCAATGAGCAGTTCTTC
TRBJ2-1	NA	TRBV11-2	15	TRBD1	CASSTRQGSYNEQFF	TGTGCCAGCAGCACCCGACAGGGGTCCTACAATGAGCAGTTCTTC
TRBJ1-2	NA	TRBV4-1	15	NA	CASSQEGGRNYGYTF	TGCGCCAGCAGCCAAGAGGGGGGGCGCAACTATGGCTACACCTTC
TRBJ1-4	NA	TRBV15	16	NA	CATSNPPSGDDEKLFF	TGTGCCACCAGCAATCCCCCCTCAGGGGATGATGAAAAACTGTTTTTT
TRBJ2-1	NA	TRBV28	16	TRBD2	CASSLWGEGLSNEQFF	TGTGCCAGCAGTTTATGGGGGGAGGGCCTCTCCAATGAGCAGTTCTTC
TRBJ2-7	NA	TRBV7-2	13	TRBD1	CASRETGGYEQYF	TGTGCCAGCAGGGAGACAGGGGGGTACGAGCAGTACTTC
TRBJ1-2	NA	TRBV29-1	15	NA	CSVPDGDTKDYGYTF	TGCAGCGTTCCCGACGGGGACACTAAGGACTATGGCTACACCTTC